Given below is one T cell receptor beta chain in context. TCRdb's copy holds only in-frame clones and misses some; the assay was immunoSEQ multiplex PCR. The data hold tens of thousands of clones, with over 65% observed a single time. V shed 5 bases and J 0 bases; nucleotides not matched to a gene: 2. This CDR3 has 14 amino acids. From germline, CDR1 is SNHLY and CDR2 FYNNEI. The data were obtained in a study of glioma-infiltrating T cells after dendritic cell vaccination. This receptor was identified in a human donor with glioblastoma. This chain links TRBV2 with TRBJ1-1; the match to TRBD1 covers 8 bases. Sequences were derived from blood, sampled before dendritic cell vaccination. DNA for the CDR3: TGTGCCAGCAGTCGACAGGGGTTGAACACTGAAGCTTTCTTT. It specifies CASSRQGLNTEAFF.